A single sample gave rise to the 13 T cell receptor beta chains below, sequenced in a study of cytomegalovirus exposure and HLA in healthy donors. The PCR employed 60 Vbeta primers together with 13 Jbeta primers. Assay used: immunoSEQ multiplex PCR; TCRdb lists only in-frame clones, some missing. Here the sample spans some 170,000 clones, 76% being singletons. Sequenced: PBMCs. The receptors shown here come from a man aged 60 to 69 in good health and CMV-seronegative.

This rearrangement joins TRBV5-1 to TRBJ2-1; D perhaps matches TRBD2 (6 bases). The CDR3 has 16 amino acids. CDR1 is SGHRS, CDR2 YFSETQ, per germline. The V end lost 0 bases, the J end lost 5 bases, and 15 bases lay between the germline ends. The DNA for the CDR3 is TGCGCCAGCAGCTTGGTTCCCGGTAGCGGCGACAATGAGCAGTTCTTC. Its translation is CASSLVPGSGDNEQFF.

The chain couples TRBV6-1 to TRBJ2-7, with 13 bases fitting TRBD2. The CDR3 contains 14 residues. Losses at the gene ends were 6 bases for V and 3 bases for J; bases not matched to a gene: 2. Germline CDR1 MNHNS, CDR2 SASEGT. In DNA, the CDR3 is TGTGCCAGCAGGTGGACTAGCGGGAGCTACGAGCAGTACTTC. It specifies CASRWTSGSYEQYF.

This clone was counted only a few times. V usage is TRBV15 and J usage is TRBJ2-2, with 10 positions matching TRBD1. Germline loops: CDR1 LNHNV, CDR2 YYDKDF (reference sequence). V dropped 0 bases and J dropped 8; count of bases not matched to a gene: 12. The CDR3 is 18 residues long. This CDR3 is CATSRDLPGQGVGGELFF. The CDR3 nucleotides are TGTGCCACCAGCAGAGATTTACCAGGACAGGGGGTCGGGGGGGAGCTGTTTTTT.

This clone showed up just once. As DNA, the CDR3 is TGTGCCAGCAGCCCCATCGGGGGGGGTGAGACCCAGTACTTC. Translation: CASSPIGGGETQYF. J is TRBJ2-5 and V is TRBV7-9; 8 bases are a match to TRBD2. The V and J ends lost 5 bases and 5 bases, in that order; junction bases with no gene match: 7. The V gene's germline CDR1 is SEHNR and CDR2 FQNEAQ (reference sequence). This CDR3 spans 14 amino acids.

The chain has TRBV13 and TRBJ2-1; 14 nucleotides match TRBD2. V trimming: 4 bases; J trimming: 6 bases; junction bases outside the gene matches: 5. Germline-derived CDR1 and CDR2 are PRHDT and FYEKMQ (reference sequence). This CDR3 spans 16 amino acids. CDR3 sequence: CASSSTSGGARNEQFF. CDR3 coding DNA: TGTGCCAGCAGCTCGACTAGCGGGGGGGCCCGCAATGAGCAGTTCTTC.

The chain couples TRBV6-1 to TRBJ2-7, with 7 bases identical to TRBD1. The V gene's germline CDR1 is MNHNS and CDR2 SASEGT. This CDR3 is built from 13 residues. V was pared by 6 bases and J by 0 bases, with 2 bases of the junction left unmatched. The CDR3 loop is CASRGQSSYEQYF. CDR3 bases: TGTGCCAGCAGGGGACAGAGCTCCTACGAGCAGTACTTC.

The chain has TRBV11-1 and TRBJ2-2; D perhaps matches TRBD1 (5 bases). Germline V lookup: CDR1 SGHAT, CDR2 FQDESV (reference sequence). The CDR3 runs to 15 residues. V was clipped by 6 bases and J by 1 base, with 12 bases between them. This chain's CDR3 is CASSDSSRNTGELFF. The CDR3 coding sequence is TGTGCCAGCAGTGACAGCTCAAGGAACACCGGGGAGCTGTTTTTT.

This clone appeared a single time. The chain combines TRBV5-1 with TRBJ2-1; 7 nucleotides align to TRBD2. Germline trimming cut 7 bases from V and 2 bases from J; bases unmatched to any gene: 9. The CDR3 is 15 residues long. Germline CDR1 is SGHRS and CDR2 is YFSETQ. DNA of the CDR3: TGCGCCAGCGGGGAGGGACCCCAAACCTACAATGAGCAGTTCTTC. Translated, it gives CASGEGPQTYNEQFF. The full variable domain, completed using reference TRBV5-1 and TRBJ2-1, is KAGVTQTPRYLIKTRGQQVTLSCSPISGHRSVSWYQQTPGQGLQFLFEYFSETQRNKGNFPGRFSGRQFSNSRSEMNVSTLELGDSALYLCASGEGPQTYNEQFFGPGTRLTVL.

The rearrangement uses TRBV5-6 and TRBJ2-1, with 10 positions matching TRBD2. Germline V CDR1 and CDR2: SGHDT, YYEEEE. Trimming at V came to 1 base and at J to 8 bases, leaving 9 bases not matched to a gene. The CDR3 contains 16 residues. CDR3 coding DNA: TGTGCCAGCAGCTTGACTAGCGGGAACGAACCCCATGAGCAGTTCTTC. This encodes CASSLTSGNEPHEQFF.

DNA for the CDR3: TGTGCCAGCAGCTTAACGGTAGCGGGAGGGGCCGGGGAGCTGTTTTTT. Protein sequence: CASSLTVAGGAGELFF. The V and J genes are TRBV7-2 and TRBJ2-2; 11 bases fit TRBD2. Germline-derived CDR1 and CDR2 are SGHTA and FQGNSA. Unmatched junction bases numbered 5, after V lost 2 bases and J lost 6 bases. The CDR3 has 16 amino acids.

This clone showed up just once. The V call is TRBV7-6, the J call TRBJ1-2; a weak D match, TRBD1 (5 bases). V lost 8 bases, J lost 3 bases, and 16 bases lay in between. The CDR3 runs 14 residues. From germline, CDR1 is SGHVS and CDR2 FNYEAQ. The CDR3 protein is CASGYPGGDYGYTF. CDR3 bases: TGTGCCAGCGGATATCCCGGGGGGGACTATGGCTACACCTTC.

V usage is TRBV4-1 and J usage is TRBJ2-6; 8 bases fit TRBD1. V shed 8 bases, J shed 3 bases, and the junction held 12 bases outside the gene matches. This CDR3 has 17 amino acids. Germline V gene sequence: CDR1 MGHRA, CDR2 YSYEKL. The CDR3 region has the DNA TGCGCCAGCGCTTATGGGGACAGGTCGGGTGGGGCCAACGTCCTGACTTTC. It encodes CASAYGDRSGGANVLTF.

Concerning this clone itself: The junction and the germline gene differ at one end; a read error may be behind it. This chain joins TRBV7-9 and TRBJ1-5, with D tentatively TRBD1 (5 bases). The CDR3 runs 15 residues. Germline CDR1 SEHNR, CDR2 FQNEAQ (reference sequence). The CDR3 protein is CSSSSLGGGNQPQHF. The CDR3 DNA sequence: TGTTCCAGCAGCTCCCTCGGAGGGGGCAATCAGCCCCAGCATTTT. The full variable domain, rest sourced from reference TRBV7-9 and TRBJ1-5, is DTGVSQNPRHKITKRGQNVTFRCDPISEHNRLYWYRQTLGQGPEFLTYFQNEAQLEKSRLLSDRFSAERPKGSFSTLEIQRTEQGDSAMYLCSSSSLGGGNQPQHFGDGTRLSIL.